Below are 20 T cell receptor beta chains sequenced from a single sample in a study of blood T cells in healthy people across ages. The authors ran a second PCR of 7 to 11 cycles using a sample-barcoded 5' primer and a J-beta primer mix. TCRdb analysed the 5' RACE reads with MiXCR anew, one entry per CDR3 protein. The data contain about 2 million distinct CDR3 sequences, 49% of them singletons. Sequencing was performed on blood. The receptors here all came from a woman aged 40 to 50 in good health.

This clonotype occurred a few times. This sequence joins TRBV7-2 and TRBJ2-1, with D possibly matching TRBD2 (6 bases). Germline-derived CDR1 and CDR2 are SGHTA and FQGNSA. Trimming stripped 7 bases from V and 10 bases from J, with 23 bases between. The CDR3 covers 15 residues. CDR3 coding DNA: TGTGCCAGCACCCCTGCCCGGGGGAAATTCAGGGAGCAGTTCTTC. This codes for CASTPARGKFREQFF.

V gene TRBV20-1 combines with J gene TRBJ1-1, with TRBD1 identical over 8 bases. The CDR3 runs 16 residues. Germline CDR1 and CDR2: DFQATT and SNEGSKA (reference sequence). J gave up 1 base and V 3 bases, and 10 bases lay outside the gene matches. Here the CDR3 DNA reads TGCAGTGCTAGGGATAACAGGGGGACGTGGAACACTGAAGCTTTCTTT. Translated, it gives CSARDNRGTWNTEAFF.

V usage is TRBV20-1 and J usage is TRBJ2-7; tentative D call: TRBD2 (5 bases). In germline, CDR1 is DFQATT, CDR2 SNEGSKA (reference sequence). V dropped 3 bases and J dropped 0 bases, with 18 bases sitting between them. This CDR3 spans 16 amino acids. The chain's CDR3 is CSASKRPGLTSYEQYF. The CDR3 DNA sequence: TGCAGTGCTAGCAAACGACCAGGACTTACCTCCTACGAGCAGTACTTC.

The chain recombines TRBV24-1 with TRBJ2-3, with D unclear. There are 12 residues in the CDR3. CDR1 and CDR2 from the germline V gene are KGHDR and SFDVKD. V was pared by 2 bases and J by 4 bases, with 3 bases between. The CDR3 sequence: CATSDWSDTQYF. For the CDR3, the DNA is TGTGCCACCAGTGATTGGTCAGATACGCAGTATTTT.

The chain combines TRBV27 with TRBJ2-1; unclear D gene. This CDR3 is 14 amino acids long. Germline CDR1 MNHEY, CDR2 SMNVEV (reference sequence). Deletions cut 6 bases from V and 7 bases from J, with 16 bases between. In nucleotides, the CDR3 is TGTGCCAGCAGCTCAGAGGTTGGATGGAATGAGCAGTTCTTC. The encoded protein is CASSSEVGWNEQFF.

The sample holds a few counts of this clonotype. CDR3 sequence (DNA): TGCGCCAGCAGCTCTGGACAGAACATTCAGTACTTC. Its translation: CASSSGQNIQYF. V gene TRBV5-1 combines with J gene TRBJ2-4; D perhaps matches TRBD1 (6 bases). Looked up from germline, CDR1 is SGHRS and CDR2 is YFSETQ. Deletions cut 3 bases from V and 7 bases from J, with 8 bases between. The CDR3 sequence is 12 residues long.

In DNA form, the CDR3 reads TGCAGTGCTTGGGGAAAAGACAGCTCCTACGAGCAGTACTTC. Its translation is CSAWGKDSSYEQYF. The V and J genes are TRBV20-1 and TRBJ2-7; the D gene is possibly TRBD1 (5 bases). Germline V CDR1 and CDR2: DFQATT, SNEGSKA (reference sequence). V was shortened by 5 bases and J by 0 bases, with 14 bases between the two germline ends. The CDR3 totals 14 residues.

For this clonotype: Possible read error: a much larger clone is one base away. J is TRBJ2-7 and V is TRBV20-1; D is uncertain. CDR1 and CDR2 (germline): DFQATT, SNEGSKA (reference sequence). The CDR3 runs to 11 residues. V was clipped by 1 base and J by 2 bases, with 3 bases between them. CDR3 in amino acids: CSARAPYEQYF. DNA for the CDR3: TGCAGTGCTAGAGCCCCCTACGAGCAGTACTTC.

The chain's CDR3 is CASRSNGLAGGYQETQYF. The CDR3 nucleotides are TGTGCCAGCAGGTCAAATGGACTAGCGGGGGGATATCAAGAGACCCAGTACTTC. V usage is TRBV7-2 and J usage is TRBJ2-5; 14 bases fit TRBD2. With 6 bases clipped from V and 2 bases from J, the junction kept 11 bases outside the gene matches. CDR3 length: 18 residues. Germline V gene data show CDR1 as SGHTA and CDR2 as FQGNSA.

This chain uses TRBV2 with TRBJ2-5, with D possibly TRBD1 on 5 matching bases. Trimming removed 1 base at V and 5 bases at J, with 8 bases between. The CDR3 extends over 13 amino acids. Germline assignment: CDR1 SNHLY and CDR2 FYNNEI. The CDR3 spells CASSEDPGETQYF. CDR3 nucleotide sequence: TGTGCCAGCAGTGAAGATCCAGGGGAGACCCAGTACTTC.

This rearrangement joins TRBV3-1 to TRBJ2-5; 11 nucleotides align to TRBD1. Per the germline V gene, CDR1 is LGHDT and CDR2 is YNNKEL (reference sequence). J lost 3 bases, V lost 4 bases, and 7 bases had no gene match. The CDR3 loop spans 16 amino acids. CDR3 sequence (DNA): TGTGCCAGCAGCCGTAGGACAGGGGGCTTTGAAGAGACCCAGTACTTC. This gives the protein CASSRRTGGFEETQYF.

The chain combines TRBV27 with TRBJ2-4; TRBD2 matches at 9 bases. This CDR3 contains 18 residues. The germline V gene encodes CDR1 MNHEY and CDR2 SMNVEV (reference sequence). J lost 1 base, V lost 3 bases, and 10 bases had no gene match. In DNA, the CDR3 is TGTGCCAGCAGTTTTCGGCGGGGGGGCCAGCTTGCCAAAAACATTCAGTACTTC. Translated: CASSFRRGGQLAKNIQYF.

This clonotype was seen just once. The chain combines TRBV6-2 or TRBV6-3 with TRBJ2-7, with D possibly being TRBD2 (5 bases). The V gene lost 3 bases and the J gene lost 10 bases, with 13 bases spanning the gap. CDR1 and CDR2 from the germline V gene are MNHEY and SVGEGT. CDR3 size: 12 residues. CDR3 bases: TGTGCCAGCAGTTATCCTGGACTCGGCCAGTACTTC. It translates to CASSYPGLGQYF.

J is TRBJ1-6 and V is TRBV11-2; a possible D gene is TRBD1 (5 bases). The V end was cut by 2 bases, the J end by 10 bases, with 24 bases between. The CDR3 is 18 amino acids. The V gene's germline CDR1 is SGHAT and CDR2 FQNNGV. DNA of the CDR3: TGTGCCAGCAGCTTAATCCAGGTTAAGACAGCCCGGGGATCACCCCTCCACTTT. Translating it yields CASSLIQVKTARGSPLHF.

The chain employs TRBV20-1 and TRBJ1-1; D uncertain. CDR3 size: 12 residues. The V end was cut by 3 bases, the J end by 7 bases, with 12 bases between. CDR1 and CDR2 from the germline V gene are DFQATT and SNEGSKA (reference sequence). The CDR3 protein is CSASPDVNEAFF. The CDR3 nucleotides are TGCAGTGCTAGTCCAGACGTAAATGAAGCTTTCTTT.

The gene calls are TRBV12-3 or TRBV12-4 and TRBJ2-5; TRBD2 aligns across 12 bases. The length of the CDR3 is 16 residues. V gave up 1 base and J gave up 5 bases; unmatched junction bases: 5. The CDR3 here is CASSLVGLAGSETQYF. In DNA form, the CDR3 reads TGTGCCAGCAGTTTAGTCGGACTAGCGGGGTCGGAGACCCAGTACTTC.

V gene TRBV27 combines with J gene TRBJ2-7, with a weak D call TRBD1 (6 bases). V was clipped by 8 bases and J by 1 base, with 15 bases between them. The CDR3 loop spans 14 amino acids. The V gene's germline CDR1 is MNHEY and CDR2 SMNVEV (reference sequence). DNA of the CDR3: TGTGCCAGCTCATCCAGGACAGAGTCCTACGAGCAGTACTTC. Translating it yields CASSSRTESYEQYF.

J is TRBJ1-4 and V is TRBV6-6; possibly TRBD1 for D (6 bases). V dropped 7 bases and J dropped 8 bases, with 17 bases sitting between them. CDR1 and CDR2 (germline): MNHNY, SVGAGI (reference sequence). This CDR3 region has 14 residues. The CDR3 region is CASKGGSQAEKLFF. The CDR3, as DNA: TGTGCCAGCAAGGGGGGGTCACAGGCCGAAAAACTGTTTTTT.

The chain carries TRBV29-1 and TRBJ2-7, with a tentative D call TRBD2 (6 bases). The germline CDR1 and CDR2 sequences are SQVTM and ANQGSEA. Trimming shortened V by 1 base and J by 6 bases, and 13 bases separated the two germline ends. The CDR3 spans 13 residues. CDR3 residues: CSVEVYGGTEQYF. CDR3 sequence (DNA): TGCAGCGTTGAAGTATATGGGGGGACCGAGCAGTACTTC.

This clonotype was detected a few times. The V gene is TRBV12-3 or TRBV12-4, the J gene TRBJ1-2; the D is unclear. Between the trimmed V and J ends, which lost 8 bases and 2 bases, there was a span of 18 bases. The CDR3 consists of 15 residues. CDR3 loop: CASGGRSTGNYGYTF. In nucleotides, the CDR3 is TGTGCCAGCGGTGGTCGGTCGACGGGGAACTATGGCTACACCTTC.